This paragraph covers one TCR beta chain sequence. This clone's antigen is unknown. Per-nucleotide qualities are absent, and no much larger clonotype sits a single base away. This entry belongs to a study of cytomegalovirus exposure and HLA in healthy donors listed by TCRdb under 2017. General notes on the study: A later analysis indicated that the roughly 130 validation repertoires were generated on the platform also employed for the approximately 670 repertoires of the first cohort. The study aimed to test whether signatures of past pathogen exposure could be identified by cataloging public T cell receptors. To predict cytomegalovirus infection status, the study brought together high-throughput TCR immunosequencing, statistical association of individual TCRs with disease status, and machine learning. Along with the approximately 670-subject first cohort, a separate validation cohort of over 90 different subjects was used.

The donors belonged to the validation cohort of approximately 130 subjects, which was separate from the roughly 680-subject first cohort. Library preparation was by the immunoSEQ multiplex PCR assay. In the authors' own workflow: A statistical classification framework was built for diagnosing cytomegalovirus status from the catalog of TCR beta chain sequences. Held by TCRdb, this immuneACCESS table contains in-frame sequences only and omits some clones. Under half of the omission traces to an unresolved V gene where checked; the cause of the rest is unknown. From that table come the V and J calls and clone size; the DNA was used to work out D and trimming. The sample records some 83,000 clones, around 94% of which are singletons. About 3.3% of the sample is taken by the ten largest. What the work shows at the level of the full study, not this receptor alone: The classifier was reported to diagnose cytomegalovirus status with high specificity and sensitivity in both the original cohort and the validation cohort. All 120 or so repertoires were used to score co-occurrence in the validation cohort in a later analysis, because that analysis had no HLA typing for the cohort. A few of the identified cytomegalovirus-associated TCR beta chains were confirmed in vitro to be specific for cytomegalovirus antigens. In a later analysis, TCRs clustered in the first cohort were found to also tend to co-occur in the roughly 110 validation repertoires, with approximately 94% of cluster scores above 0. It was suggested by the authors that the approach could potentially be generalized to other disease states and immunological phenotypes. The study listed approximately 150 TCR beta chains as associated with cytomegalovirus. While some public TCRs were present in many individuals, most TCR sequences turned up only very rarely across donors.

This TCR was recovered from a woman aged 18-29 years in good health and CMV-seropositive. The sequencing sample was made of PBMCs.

The DNA sequence is given as TGTGCCAGCTGCCCTCAACGGGGATTTAACTACGAGCAGTACTTC. This translates into CASCPQRGFNYEQYF. The receptor chain draws on TRBV6-5 and TRBJ2-7, with TRBD2 tentatively as D gene (5 bases match). The CDR3 covers 15 residues, taking in both the cysteine and the phenylalanine. Left in the record is the CDR3 DNA by itself, 45 bases read in frame from the first base. V lost 8 bases and J lost 3 bases; the stretch between them is 20 bases long. Looking up the germline V gene yields CDR1 MNHEY and CDR2 SVGAGI.